Described below is a single T cell receptor beta chain sequence and its context. The source of the sample is a study of Ad26.COV2.S vaccination and SARS-CoV-2 variants. Assay: immunoSEQ multiplex PCR; the TCRdb copy retains only in-frame clones and omits some. The sample comprises roughly 380,000 clones, approximately 85% of which are singletons, and 2.5% to 3.5% rests with the top ten. Indicated treatment: roughly 20 received Ad26.COV2.S at low or high dose, single or two shots; 5 received placebo; per-sample allocation not given. Collection of the samples took place on day 63 after the first injection of vaccine or placebo. The receptor was derived from a person between 18 and 65 years old who received the Ad26.COV2.S COVID-19 vaccine or a placebo. The sequencing used peripheral blood, collected in a trial of Ad26.COV2.S vaccine versus placebo.

The DNA for the CDR3 is TGCGCCAGCAGCTTCCATCCGGGGCTCGAGCAGTTCTTC. Translating it yields CASSFHPGLEQFF. The chain recombines TRBV5-1 with TRBJ2-1, with D perhaps assigned TRBD1 or TRBD2 (5 bases each). Germline CDR1 reads SGHRS; CDR2 reads YFSETQ. This CDR3 contains 13 residues. The V and J ends lost 2 bases and 10 bases respectively, with 13 bases between them.